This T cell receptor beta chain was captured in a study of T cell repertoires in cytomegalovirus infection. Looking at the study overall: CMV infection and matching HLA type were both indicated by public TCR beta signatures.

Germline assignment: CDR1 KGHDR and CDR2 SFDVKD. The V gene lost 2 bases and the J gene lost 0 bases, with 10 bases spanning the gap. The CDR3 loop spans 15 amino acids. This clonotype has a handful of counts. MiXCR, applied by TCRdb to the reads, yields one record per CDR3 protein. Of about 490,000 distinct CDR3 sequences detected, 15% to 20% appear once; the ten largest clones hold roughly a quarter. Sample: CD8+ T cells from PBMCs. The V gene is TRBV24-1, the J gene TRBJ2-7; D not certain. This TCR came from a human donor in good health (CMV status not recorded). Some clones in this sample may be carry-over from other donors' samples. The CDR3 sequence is CATSDWTDLSYEQYF. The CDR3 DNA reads TGTGCCACCAGTGATTGGACGGATCTCTCCTACGAGCAGTACTTC.